The TCR beta chain under discussion was sequenced for a study of blood T cell repertoires in COVID-19 (dated by TCRdb to between 2020 and 2021). With respect to the entire study: Samples covering the acute and convalescent phases of COVID-19 were provided by collaborators in the United States, Italy and Spain. Where available, HLA class I and class II types were taken from metadata supplied by the sample provider and were not determined by assay-based typing. The repertoires were made available in a free public database intended to serve as a resource for research on the immune response to SARS-CoV-2. Sample metadata almost always included a de-identified subject ID, COVID-19 status, age in years and sex. The prospective study material was composed of cDNA or gDNA derived from T cells, B-cell-depleted T cells, or PBMCs. The samples were drawn from two sources: the first 160 participants of the ongoing ImmuneRACE study, and 950 to 1,500 subjects contributed by 6 global collaborators. Subjects who had been exposed to COVID-19, were actively infected with it, or had recovered from it provided the deeply sampled blood TCRbeta repertoires that made up the dataset. The research as a whole found: Clinical and demographic metadata were provided uncurated, with the amount varying by source and participant.

With respect to this clone: Its cognate antigen has yet to be identified. No qualities accompany the bases; no much larger clone lies one base away.

TCRbeta CDR3 regions were amplified from genomic DNA using the immunoSEQ Assay, a bias-controlled multiplex PCR. Under the source paper's analysis protocol: Within the assay, amplification of reference gene primers was used to estimate how many nucleated cells each sample contained. To quantify the absolute abundance of each unique TCRbeta CDR3 rearrangement, sequence reads were collapsed and filtered. For each sample, productive Simpson clonality was calculated by taking the square root of Simpson's diversity index across productive rearrangements. TCRdb holds this immuneACCESS table with in-frame rearrangements only. Some clones are missing; in checked studies, unresolved V genes explain under half, and the rest has no known cause. V, J and clone size are taken as reported in that table, and D and trimming were inferred from the DNA itself. The sample yields about 56,000 clones; 89% were counted once. The top ten hold 43% of the sample.

The germline V and J ends show losses of 0 bases and 1 base respectively, and no gene match explains 4 bases of the junction. According to the germline V gene, CDR1 reads SGHTA and CDR2 reads FQGNSA. The CDR3 covers 16 residues, taking in both the cysteine and the phenylalanine. The kept DNA is CDR3 alone, 48 bases in frame from the first base. One collaborating source in Seattle enrolled patients while the patients were actively infected and followed the patients over time throughout the course of disease. The collaborating institutions used their own protocols to collect whole blood in K2EDTA tubes. For TCRbeta analysis, collaborator samples were shipped as frozen whole blood, as isolated PBMCs, or as DNA extracted from either sample type.

The rearrangement joined TRBV7-2 to TRBJ2-5; TRBD2 aligns with 8 central bases. Sequenced input: peripheral blood. The clonotype originates from a woman between 55 and 75 years old with COVID-19, enrolled during active disease. Here is the DNA: TGTGCCAGCAGCTTAGCGCCGGCGGGGGGCCAAGAGACCCAGTACTTC. Translated, this gives CASSLAPAGGQETQYF.